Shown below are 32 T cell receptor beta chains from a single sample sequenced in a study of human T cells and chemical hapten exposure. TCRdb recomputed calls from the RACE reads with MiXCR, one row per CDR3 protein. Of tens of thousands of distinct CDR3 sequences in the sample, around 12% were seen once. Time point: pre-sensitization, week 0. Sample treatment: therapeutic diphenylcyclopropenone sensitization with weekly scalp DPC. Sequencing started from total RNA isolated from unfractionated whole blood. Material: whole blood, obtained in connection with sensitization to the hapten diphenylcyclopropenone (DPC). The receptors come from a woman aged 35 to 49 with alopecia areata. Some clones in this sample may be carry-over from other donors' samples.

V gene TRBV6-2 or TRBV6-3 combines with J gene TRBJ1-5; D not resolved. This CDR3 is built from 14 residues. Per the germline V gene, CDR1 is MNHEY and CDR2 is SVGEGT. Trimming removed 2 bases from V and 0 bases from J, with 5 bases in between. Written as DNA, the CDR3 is TGTGCCAGCAGTTACGGATATAGCAATCAGCCCCAGCATTTT. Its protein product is CASSYGYSNQPQHF.

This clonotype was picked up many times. In DNA, the CDR3 is TGTGCCAGCAGCACCTCCCCGTCAGGCCCCAGCTCCTACGAGCAGTACTTC. Translating it yields CASSTSPSGPSSYEQYF. V usage is TRBV7-9 and J usage is TRBJ2-7; D is uncertain. Germline CDR1 is SEHNR and CDR2 is FQNEAQ (reference sequence). The CDR3 loop spans 17 amino acids. V dropped 5 bases and J dropped 0 bases, with 20 bases sitting between them. Using reference TRBV7-9 and TRBJ2-7 for the parts outside the CDR3, the full variable domain is DTGVSQNPRHKITKRGQNVTFRCDPISEHNRLYWYRQTLGQGPEFLTYFQNEAQLEKSRLLSDRFSAERPKGSFSTLEIQRTEQGDSAMYLCASSTSPSGPSSYEQYFGPGTRLTVT.

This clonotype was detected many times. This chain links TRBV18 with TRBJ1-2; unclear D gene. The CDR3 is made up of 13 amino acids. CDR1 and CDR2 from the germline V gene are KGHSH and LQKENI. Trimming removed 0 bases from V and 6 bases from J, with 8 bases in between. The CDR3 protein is CASSPPPGDGYTF. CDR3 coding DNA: TGTGCCAGCTCACCACCGCCAGGCGATGGCTACACCTTC.

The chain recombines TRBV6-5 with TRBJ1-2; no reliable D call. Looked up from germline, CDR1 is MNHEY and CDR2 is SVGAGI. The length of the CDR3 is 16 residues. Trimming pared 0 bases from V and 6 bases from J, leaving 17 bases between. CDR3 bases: TGTGCCAGCAGTTACTCGAAGGCCCGGGGTTTAAATGGCTACACCTTC. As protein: CASSYSKARGLNGYTF.

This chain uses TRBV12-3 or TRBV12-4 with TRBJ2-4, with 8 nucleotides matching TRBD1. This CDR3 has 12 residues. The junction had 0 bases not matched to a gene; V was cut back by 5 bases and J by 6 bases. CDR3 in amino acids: CASSTGGNIQYF. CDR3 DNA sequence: TGTGCCAGCAGTACAGGGGGAAACATTCAGTACTTC.

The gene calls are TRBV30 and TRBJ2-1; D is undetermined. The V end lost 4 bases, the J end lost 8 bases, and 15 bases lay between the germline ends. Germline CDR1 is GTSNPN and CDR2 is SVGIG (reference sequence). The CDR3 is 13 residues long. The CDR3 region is CAWTLGPEHEQFF. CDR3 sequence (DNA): TGTGCCTGGACCTTAGGCCCTGAGCATGAGCAGTTCTTC.

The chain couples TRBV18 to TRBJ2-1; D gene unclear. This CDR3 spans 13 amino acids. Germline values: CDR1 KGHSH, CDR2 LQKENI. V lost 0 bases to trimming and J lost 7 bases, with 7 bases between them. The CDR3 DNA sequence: TGTGCCAGCTCACCACCCGCCGGGAATGAGCAGTTCTTC. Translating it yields CASSPPAGNEQFF.

The CDR3 coding sequence is TGTGCCAGCAGCCTAGCCCCAGCGGTTAGACTGTTCTTC. Translated, it gives CASSLAPAVRLFF. This chain joins TRBV28 and TRBJ2-1; tentative D call: TRBD2 (5 bases). This CDR3 region has 13 residues. V lost 6 bases, J lost 15 bases, and 21 bases lay in between. In germline, CDR1 is MDHEN, CDR2 SYDVKM.

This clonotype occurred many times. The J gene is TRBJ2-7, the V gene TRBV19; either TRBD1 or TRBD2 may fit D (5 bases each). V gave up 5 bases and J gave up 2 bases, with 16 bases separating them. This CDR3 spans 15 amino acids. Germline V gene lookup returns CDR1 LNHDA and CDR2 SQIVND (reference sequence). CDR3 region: CASSAPGRRTYEQYF. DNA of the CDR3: TGTGCCAGTAGTGCCCCAGGGAGAAGGACCTACGAGCAGTACTTC.

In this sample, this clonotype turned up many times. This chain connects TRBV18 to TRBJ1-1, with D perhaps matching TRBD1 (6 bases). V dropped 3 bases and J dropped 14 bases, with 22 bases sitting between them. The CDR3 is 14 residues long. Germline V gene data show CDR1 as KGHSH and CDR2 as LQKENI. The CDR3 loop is CASSPAGAGAQGFF. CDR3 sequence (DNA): TGTGCCAGCTCACCGGCTGGGGCGGGGGCGCAAGGATTCTTT.

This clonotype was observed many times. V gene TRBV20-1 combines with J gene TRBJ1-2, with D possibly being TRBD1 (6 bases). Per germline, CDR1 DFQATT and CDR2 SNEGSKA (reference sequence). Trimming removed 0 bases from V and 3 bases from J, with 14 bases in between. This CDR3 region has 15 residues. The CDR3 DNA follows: TGCAGTGCTAGAGACCCCGCGGGGGCGGACTATGGCTACACCTTC. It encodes CSARDPAGADYGYTF.

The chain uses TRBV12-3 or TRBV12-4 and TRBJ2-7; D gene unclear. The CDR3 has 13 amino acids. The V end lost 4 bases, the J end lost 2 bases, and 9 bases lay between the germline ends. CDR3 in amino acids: CASSSARPYEQYF. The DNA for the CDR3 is TGTGCCAGCAGTTCCGCCCGTCCCTACGAGCAGTACTTC.

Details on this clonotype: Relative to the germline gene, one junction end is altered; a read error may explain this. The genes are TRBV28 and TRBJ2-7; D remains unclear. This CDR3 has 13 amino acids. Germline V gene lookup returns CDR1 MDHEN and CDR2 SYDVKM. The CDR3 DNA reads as TGTGCCAGCAGTTTTGGGCGGACCTACGAGCGGTACTTC. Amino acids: CASSFGRTYERYF.

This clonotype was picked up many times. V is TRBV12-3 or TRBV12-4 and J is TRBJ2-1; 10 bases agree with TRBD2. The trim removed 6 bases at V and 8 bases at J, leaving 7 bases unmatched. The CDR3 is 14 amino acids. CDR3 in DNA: TGTGCCAGCAGCAAGGGACTAGCGAGCGATGAGCAGTTCTTC. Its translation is CASSKGLASDEQFF.

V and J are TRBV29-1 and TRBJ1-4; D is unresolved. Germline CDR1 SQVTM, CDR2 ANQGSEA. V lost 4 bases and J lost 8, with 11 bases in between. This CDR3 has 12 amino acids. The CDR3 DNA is TGCAGCGTTGTGCAGCCTGGGGAAAAACTGTTTTTT. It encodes CSVVQPGEKLFF.

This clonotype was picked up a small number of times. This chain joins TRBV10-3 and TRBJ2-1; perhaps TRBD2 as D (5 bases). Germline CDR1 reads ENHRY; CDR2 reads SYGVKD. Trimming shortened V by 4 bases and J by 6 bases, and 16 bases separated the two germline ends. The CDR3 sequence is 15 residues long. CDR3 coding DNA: TGTGCCATCAGTGGAGCGGTGGGTCTCGGCAATGAGCAGTTCTTC. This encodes CAISGAVGLGNEQFF.

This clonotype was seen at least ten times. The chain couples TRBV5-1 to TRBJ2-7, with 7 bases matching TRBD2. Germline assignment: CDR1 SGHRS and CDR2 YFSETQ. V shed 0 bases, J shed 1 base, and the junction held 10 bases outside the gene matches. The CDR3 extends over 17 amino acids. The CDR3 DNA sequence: TGCGCCAGCAGCTTGGGGCCCCGACTAGCCGGTTCCTACGAGCAGTACTTC. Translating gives CASSLGPRLAGSYEQYF.

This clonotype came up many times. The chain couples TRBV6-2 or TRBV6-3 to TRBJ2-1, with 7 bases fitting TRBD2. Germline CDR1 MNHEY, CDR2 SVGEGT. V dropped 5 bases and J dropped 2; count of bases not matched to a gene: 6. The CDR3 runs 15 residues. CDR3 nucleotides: TGTGCCAGCAGTCTAGCGGTTGGGACCTACAATGAGCAGTTCTTC. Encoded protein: CASSLAVGTYNEQFF.

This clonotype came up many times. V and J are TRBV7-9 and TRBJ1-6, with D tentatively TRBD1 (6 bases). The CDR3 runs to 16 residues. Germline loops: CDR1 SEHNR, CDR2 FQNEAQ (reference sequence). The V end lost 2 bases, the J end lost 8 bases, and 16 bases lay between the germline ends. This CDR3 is CASSLMGQGYYSPLHF. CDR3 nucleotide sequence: TGTGCCAGCAGCTTAATGGGGCAGGGGTACTATTCACCCCTCCACTTT.

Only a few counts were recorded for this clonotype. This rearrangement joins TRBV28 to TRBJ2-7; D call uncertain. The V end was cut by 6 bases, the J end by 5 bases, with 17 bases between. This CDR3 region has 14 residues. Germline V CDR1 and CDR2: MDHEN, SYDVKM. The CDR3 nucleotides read TGTGCCAGCAGCGATACTAACGCCCTTGACGAGCAGTACTTC. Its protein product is CASSDTNALDEQYF. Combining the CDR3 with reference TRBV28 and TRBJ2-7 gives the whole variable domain DVKVTQSSRYLVKRTGEKVFLECVQDMDHENMFWYRQDPGLGLRLIYFSYDVKMKEKGDIPEGYSVSREKKERFSLILESASTNQTSMYLCASSDTNALDEQYFGPGTRLTVT.

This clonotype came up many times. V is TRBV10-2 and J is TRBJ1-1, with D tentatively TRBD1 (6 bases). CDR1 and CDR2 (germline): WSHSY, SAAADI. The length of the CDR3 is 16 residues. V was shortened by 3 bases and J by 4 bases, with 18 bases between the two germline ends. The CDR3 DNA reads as TGCGCCAGCAGTGATCAGGCAGGGGCCGTGGGCACTGAAGCTTTCTTT. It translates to CASSDQAGAVGTEAFF.

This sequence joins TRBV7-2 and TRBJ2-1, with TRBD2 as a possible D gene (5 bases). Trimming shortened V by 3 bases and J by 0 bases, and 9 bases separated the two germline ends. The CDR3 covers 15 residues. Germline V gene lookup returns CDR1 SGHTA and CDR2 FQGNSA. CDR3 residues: CASSFDYHSYNEQFF. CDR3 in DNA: TGTGCCAGCAGCTTCGACTATCACTCCTACAATGAGCAGTTCTTC.

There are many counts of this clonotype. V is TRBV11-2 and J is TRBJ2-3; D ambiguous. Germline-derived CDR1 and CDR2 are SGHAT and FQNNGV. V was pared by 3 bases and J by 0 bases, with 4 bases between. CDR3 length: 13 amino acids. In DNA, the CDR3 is TGTGCCAGCAGCTTCGTAAGCACAGATACGCAGTATTTT. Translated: CASSFVSTDTQYF.

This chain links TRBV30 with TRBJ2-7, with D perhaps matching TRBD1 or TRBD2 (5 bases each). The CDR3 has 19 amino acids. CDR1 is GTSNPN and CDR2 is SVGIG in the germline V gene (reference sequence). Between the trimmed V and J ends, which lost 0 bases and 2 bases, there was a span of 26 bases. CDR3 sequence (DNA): TGTGCCTGGAGTGTACAGTCGGGACCGGAGATAGCTAAAGCCTACGAGCAGTACTTC. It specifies CAWSVQSGPEIAKAYEQYF.

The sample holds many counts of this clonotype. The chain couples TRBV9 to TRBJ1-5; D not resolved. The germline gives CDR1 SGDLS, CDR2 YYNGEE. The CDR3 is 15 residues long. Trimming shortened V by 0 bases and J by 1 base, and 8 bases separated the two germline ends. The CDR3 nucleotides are TGTGCCAGCAGCGTAGGCACCTTCAGCAATCAGCCCCAGCATTTT. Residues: CASSVGTFSNQPQHF.

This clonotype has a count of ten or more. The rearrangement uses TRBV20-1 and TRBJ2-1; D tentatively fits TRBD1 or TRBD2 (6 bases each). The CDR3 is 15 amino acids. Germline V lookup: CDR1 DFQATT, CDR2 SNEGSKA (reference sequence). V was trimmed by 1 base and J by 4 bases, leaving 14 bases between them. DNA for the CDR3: TGCAGTGCTAGAGCGAATAGCGGACAGTACAATGAGCAGTTCTTC. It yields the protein CSARANSGQYNEQFF.

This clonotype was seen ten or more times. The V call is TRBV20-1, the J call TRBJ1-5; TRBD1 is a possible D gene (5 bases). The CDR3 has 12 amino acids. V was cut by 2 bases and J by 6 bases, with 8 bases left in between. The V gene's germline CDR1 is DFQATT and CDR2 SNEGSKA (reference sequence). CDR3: CSARRGSQPQHF. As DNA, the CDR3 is TGCAGTGCTAGAAGGGGCAGTCAGCCCCAGCATTTT.

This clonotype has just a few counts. In DNA, the CDR3 is TGCAGCGGGTGGACAGGGGAGAACACTGAAGCTTTCTTT. Its translation is CSGWTGENTEAFF. This chain uses TRBV29-1 with TRBJ1-1; 9 bases are a match to TRBD1. Germline CDR1 is SQVTM and CDR2 is ANQGSEA. With 7 bases clipped from V and 1 base from J, the junction kept 4 bases outside the gene matches. This CDR3 comprises 13 residues.

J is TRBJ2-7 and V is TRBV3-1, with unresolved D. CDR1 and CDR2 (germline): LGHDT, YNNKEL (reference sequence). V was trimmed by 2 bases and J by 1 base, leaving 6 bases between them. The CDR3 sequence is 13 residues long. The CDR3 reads CASSQTASYEQYF. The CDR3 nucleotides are TGTGCCAGCAGCCAAACGGCGTCCTACGAGCAGTACTTC.

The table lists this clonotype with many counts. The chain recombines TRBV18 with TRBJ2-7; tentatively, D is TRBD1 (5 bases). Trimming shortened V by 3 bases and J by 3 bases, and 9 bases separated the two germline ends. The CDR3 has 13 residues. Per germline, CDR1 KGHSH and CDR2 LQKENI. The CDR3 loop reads CASSPQDNYEQYF. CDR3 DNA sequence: TGTGCCAGCTCACCCCAGGACAACTACGAGCAGTACTTC.

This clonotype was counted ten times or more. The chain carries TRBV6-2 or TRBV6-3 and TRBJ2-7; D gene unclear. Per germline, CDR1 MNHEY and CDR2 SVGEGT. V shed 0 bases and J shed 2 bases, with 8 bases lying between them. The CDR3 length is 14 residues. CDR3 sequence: CASSYSSRTYEQYF. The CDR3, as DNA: TGTGCCAGCAGTTACTCCTCTCGGACCTACGAGCAGTACTTC.

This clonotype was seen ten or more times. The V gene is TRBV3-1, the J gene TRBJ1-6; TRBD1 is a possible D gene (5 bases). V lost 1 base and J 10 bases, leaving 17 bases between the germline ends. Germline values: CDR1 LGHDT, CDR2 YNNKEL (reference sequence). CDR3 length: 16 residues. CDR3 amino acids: CASSQAPSGRDSPLHF. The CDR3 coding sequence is TGTGCCAGCAGCCAAGCTCCGTCAGGCCGGGACTCACCCCTCCACTTT.